This TCR beta chain comes out of a study of CD8+CD57+ T cells in acquired aplastic anemia. Turning to the study itself: Across the sorted CD4+ and CD8+ cells, DNA amounts averaged 3.2 ug. General study findings and limits: Patients and controls turned out to have 25 to 35 CD8+ CDR3 sequences in common.

Flow cytometry had shown expanded CD8+CD57+ cells in the patients chosen for sequencing. Every patient was diagnosed with severe acquired aplastic anemia. At least ten counts were recorded for this clonotype. Antigen specificity is unknown. V lost 2 bases and J lost 5; bases outside the gene matches: 2. The CDR3 is 14 residues long. Germline V gene sequence: CDR1 WSHSY, CDR2 SAAADI. It was genomic DNA that served as the template for profiling TCR beta VDJ and CDR3. Via MiXCR, TCRdb re-called the reads, giving one row per CDR3 protein. The sample records some 170,000 distinct CDR3 sequences, 50% to 65% being singletons.

The chain couples TRBV10-2 to TRBJ2-5; TRBD1 aligns across 10 bases. The sequencing sample was made of sorted CD4+, CD8+, or CD8+CD57+ T cells (not recorded which) from PBMCs. The clonotype comes from a human donor with aplastic anemia. The CDR3 sequence is CASSEGTGEETQYF. The CDR3 DNA is TGCGCCAGCAGTGAGGGGACAGGGGAGGAGACCCAGTACTTC.